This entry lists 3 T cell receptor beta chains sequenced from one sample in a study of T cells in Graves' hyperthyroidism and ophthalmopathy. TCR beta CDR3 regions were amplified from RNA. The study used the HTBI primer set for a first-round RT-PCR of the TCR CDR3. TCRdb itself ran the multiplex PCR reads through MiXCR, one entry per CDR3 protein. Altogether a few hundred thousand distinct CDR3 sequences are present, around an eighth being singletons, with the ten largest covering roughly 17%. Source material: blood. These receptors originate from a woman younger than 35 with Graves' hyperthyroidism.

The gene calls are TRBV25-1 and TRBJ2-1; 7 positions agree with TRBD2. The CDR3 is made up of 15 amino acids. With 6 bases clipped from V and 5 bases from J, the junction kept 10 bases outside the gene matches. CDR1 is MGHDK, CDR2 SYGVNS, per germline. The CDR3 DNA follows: TGTGCCAGCAGGTTTCGGGAGGCGGGTAACAATGAGCAGTTCTTC. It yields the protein CASRFREAGNNEQFF.

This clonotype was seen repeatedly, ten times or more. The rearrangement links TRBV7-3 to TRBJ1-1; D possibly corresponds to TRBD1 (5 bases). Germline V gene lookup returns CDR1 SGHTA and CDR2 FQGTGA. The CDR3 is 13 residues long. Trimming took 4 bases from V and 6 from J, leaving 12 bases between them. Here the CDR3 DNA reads TGTGCCAGCAGCTCGGGGGGGTCCGCTGAAGCTTTCTTT. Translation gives CASSSGGSAEAFF.

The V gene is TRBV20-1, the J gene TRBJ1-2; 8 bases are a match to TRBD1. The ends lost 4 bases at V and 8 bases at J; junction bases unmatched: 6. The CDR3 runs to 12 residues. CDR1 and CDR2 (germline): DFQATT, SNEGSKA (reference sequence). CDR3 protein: CSATGQGWGYTF. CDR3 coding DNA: TGCAGTGCTACAGGACAGGGCTGGGGCTACACCTTC.